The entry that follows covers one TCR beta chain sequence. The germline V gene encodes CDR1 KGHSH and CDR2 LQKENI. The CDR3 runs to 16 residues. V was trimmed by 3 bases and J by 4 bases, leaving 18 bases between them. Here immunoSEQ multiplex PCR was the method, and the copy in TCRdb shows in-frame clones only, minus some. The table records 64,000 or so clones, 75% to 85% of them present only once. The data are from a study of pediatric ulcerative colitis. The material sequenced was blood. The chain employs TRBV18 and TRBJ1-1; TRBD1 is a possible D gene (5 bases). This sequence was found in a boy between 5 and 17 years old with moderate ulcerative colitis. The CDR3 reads CASSPFVSGEGTEAFF. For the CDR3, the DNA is TGTGCCAGCTCACCCTTCGTGTCGGGGGAGGGCACTGAAGCTTTCTTT.